The subject of this entry is one T cell receptor beta chain. Which antigen it targets is not known. Per-base qualities were not stored, and no clone one base away is much larger. This sample was included in a study of cytomegalovirus exposure and HLA in healthy donors listed by TCRdb under 2017. Background for the entire study: According to an earlier analysis of several hundred of the donors, about 170 million T cells yielded 117 million unique TCR beta sequences and about 280 Gb of sequence data. An early release covering 500 to 750 HLA-typed donors comprised about 300 gigabases of sequencing data and tens of millions of unique TCR sequences. Among the roughly 400 genotyped donors, under 90% belonged to the genetic ancestry cluster associated with self-reported Caucasian donors. The study aimed to test whether signatures of past pathogen exposure could be identified by cataloging public T cell receptors. The study profiled the T cell repertoires of some 610 subjects by immunosequencing and related them to cytomegalovirus serostatus. In addition to the first cohort of approximately 650 subjects, a separate validation cohort of 120 different subjects was used. To predict cytomegalovirus infection status, the study brought together high-throughput TCR immunosequencing, statistical association of individual TCRs with disease status, and machine learning. To study patterns of TCR occurrence, a later analysis re-analyzed previously published TCR beta repertoires from 666 donors and added high-resolution HLA genotyping. Rather than using new phenotypic data, the later analysis identified candidate immune exposures from TCR beta sequences and from how often those sequences occurred across donors. An earlier analysis of some 600 of the donors applied high-throughput TCR beta sequencing to assess whether each TCR beta V gene segment acted as functional or pseudogenic. Donor age, sex, ethnicity and CMV serostatus were collected together with the repertoire data. A later genetic analysis took genome-wide SNP genotypes for about 55% of the 666 donors and used that subset as a discovery cohort. All discovery cohort repertoires had been generated on a single sequencing platform. Both class I and class II loci were covered by HLA typing, at four-digit resolution. The number of typed donors differed by locus: about 629-630 for A, B, C, DRB1 and DQB1; roughly 510 for DQA1; some 590 for DPA1; and around 450 for DPB1. Because of strong linkage in the cohort, roughly five DR-DQ haplotypes were treated as single units for association and clustering. On average, roughly 240,000 unique TCR beta nucleotide sequences were sequenced per donor among about 400 genotyped donors of the cohort, with approximately 18% of those sequences being non-productive. What the authors observed across the whole study: An earlier analysis of approximately 600 of the donors showed that most TCR beta V segments appeared in productive rearrangements either about 87% or about 30% of the time, which broadly matched IMGT annotations. A cluster of highly shared sequence variants was judged likely to represent a technical artifact of the sequencing pipeline. In a later genetic analysis, fewer N-insertions in productive TCRs were reported among donors in an Asian-associated ancestry cluster than the roughly 700-donor mean. The authors suggested that the approach could potentially be generalized to other disease states and immunological phenotypes. A further reported finding was that TCR beta sequences accurately predicted the HLA-A and HLA-B alleles for most subjects in the first cohort. In a later genetic analysis, a missense DCLRE1C variant was associated with V-gene and J-gene trimming of TCR beta chains, and the association was replicated in an independent cohort. For the cohort, immune exposure information was limited to CMV serostatus. Strong co-occurrence of HLA alleles, especially DR and DQ, made assigning TCR associations to individual alleles difficult. Cytomegalovirus status was reported to be diagnosed by the classifier with high specificity and sensitivity in both the original and validation cohorts. The earlier analysis of 587 of the donors excluded roughly 16 rarely observed V segments, including chromosome 9 orphons, because counts were too low. The presence/absence analyses assumed that sequencing depth was roughly uniform across donors, and that assumption may not be true. A few of the identified cytomegalovirus-associated TCR beta chains were confirmed in vitro to be specific for cytomegalovirus antigens. Several of the top co-occurrence clusters appeared to be linked to parvovirus B19, influenza, CMV and Epstein-Barr virus, according to a later analysis. Across donors, most TCR sequences were observed very rarely, whereas some public TCRs were present in many individuals. A later analysis found that most CMV-associated TCR beta chains appeared HLA-restricted, with HLA associations seemingly driven largely by CMV exposure. In a later analysis, HLA-associated TCR beta chains were found to be more clonally expanded and to have lower generation probabilities than equally common non-associated chains. Specific HLA alleles were associated with more than 15,000 TCR beta sequences at a false discovery rate of 0.05 in a later analysis. Linkage disequilibrium might explain the correlated functional status among segregating V segments, but an unknown experimental factor could not be excluded. Because some donors lacked HLA typing at each locus, the association tests relied only on the typed subset. This cohort had only TCR beta chains sequenced, and the lack of alpha or paired-chain data limited which features could be detected. The study listed approximately 150 TCR beta chains as associated with cytomegalovirus. Some IMGT-functional V segments, including TRBV6-2 and TRBV6-3, could not be distinguished by the 87-base-pair reads and were therefore excluded. In a later analysis, TCR association rates were found to vary across HLA loci, with the most associated TCRs seen for DRB1 alleles and the fewest for HLA-C alleles.

In total, approximately 700 healthy bone marrow donors made up the cohort. All cohort members were sampled while nominally healthy, although unrecorded immune exposures were likely present. The donor was CMV seronegative and was included in the group of under 450 seronegative cohort members. A peripheral blood sample was provided by each donor, and peripheral blood mononuclear cells were used for TCR beta sequencing. The Qiagen DNeasy Blood Extraction Kit was used to extract genomic DNA from the blood cell samples. The germline V end is reduced by 0 bases and the J end by 5 bases; junction bases left unmatched: 4. Via the germline V gene, CDR1 is SGDLS and CDR2 YYNGEE. Its CDR3 holds 16 amino acids, cysteine through phenylalanine. The DNA shown is the 48-base CDR3, in frame from base 1. Libraries were prepared through the immunoSEQ multiplex PCR assay. For the multiplex PCR, a mixture combining 60 forward primers for TCR Vbeta segments and 13 reverse primers for TCR Jbeta segments was used. A multiplex PCR assay on genomic DNA amplified the CDR3 region of rearranged TCR beta genes. The Illumina HiSeq System was used to sequence the amplified TCR beta libraries as 87-base-pair reads. The published analysis was carried out like this. In a later analysis, tens of millions of unique TCR beta chains were counted across the 650 to 700 repertoires, and about 10 million of these chains were shared by at least two donors. To remove PCR and sequencing errors, raw reads were error-corrected and collapsed into unique sequences using a nearest-neighbor algorithm that merged closely related sequences. Alignment of CDR3 sequences to IMGT reference sequences was used to assign V, D and J gene segments. For a sequence to be retained, a match of at least six nucleotides was required to both a V gene segment and a J gene segment. A rearrangement counted as productive if the CDR3 had no stop codons and remained in frame with V and J, and every other rearrangement counted as non-productive. Following IMGT convention, CDR3 was defined as the stretch from the second conserved V-encoded cysteine up to the conserved J-encoded phenylalanine. The earlier analysis of approximately 500 of the donors excluded sequences that lacked an unambiguous match to a single V gene segment. In an earlier analysis of 500 to 750 of the donors, V segments were called functional above 56.7% productive rearrangements and were called segregating when the between-donor standard deviation exceeded 5%. A statistical classification framework was built to diagnose cytomegalovirus status from the catalog of TCR beta chain sequences. A later analysis assigned V and J genes by comparing TCR nucleotide sequences with IMGT/GENE-DB human TR gene sequences. The TCRdist pipeline was used in a later analysis to assign CDR3 sequences and most-parsimonious VDJ recombination scenarios. In a later analysis, each TCR beta chain was defined by its CDR3 amino acid sequence together with its V-gene family, and reads lacking a unique V-gene family were excluded. To address suspected cross-contamination and a sequencing artifact, a later analysis removed approximately 600 highly shared, low-generation-probability nucleotide sequences. A later analysis calculated a clonal expansion index for each public chain from normalized within-repertoire ranks of inferred template counts. In a later analysis, generation probabilities were computed with a VDJ recombination model fitted to out-of-frame rearrangements, and the resulting probabilities were checked against IGoR. A later analysis scored TCR-TCR, TCR-HLA and TCR-CMV co-occurrence with hypergeometric tests, applying a repertoire-size bias correction to TCR pairs. To estimate false discovery rates, a later analysis permuted the HLA or CMV assignments 20 times. In a later analysis, co-occurring TCRs were grouped using DBSCAN, with TCRdist sequence similarity added in when clustering inside HLA-allele-positive subsets. Repertoires with fewer than 30,000 or more than 120,000 public chains, plus five repertoires with anomalous nucleotide sharing, were excluded from co-occurrence clustering. In its TCRdb copy, this immuneACCESS table keeps in-frame sequences only and misses some clones. Where compared with another copy, unresolved V genes explain less than half of these, and the others have no known cause. V, J and clone size are those of that table, while D and trimming were read from the DNA. The sample table shows 97,000 or so clones, and approximately 82% are seen once. Of the sample, 2% to 3% is held by the ten largest clones.

The sequence derives from a man in his forties in good health and CMV-seronegative. The chain couples TRBV9 to TRBJ2-2, and 10 junction bases match TRBD2. The sample comprised PBMCs. The CDR3 in this case is CASSVVAGGPTGELFF. The bases read TGTGCCAGCAGCGTAGTAGCGGGGGGTCCTACCGGGGAGCTGTTTTTT.